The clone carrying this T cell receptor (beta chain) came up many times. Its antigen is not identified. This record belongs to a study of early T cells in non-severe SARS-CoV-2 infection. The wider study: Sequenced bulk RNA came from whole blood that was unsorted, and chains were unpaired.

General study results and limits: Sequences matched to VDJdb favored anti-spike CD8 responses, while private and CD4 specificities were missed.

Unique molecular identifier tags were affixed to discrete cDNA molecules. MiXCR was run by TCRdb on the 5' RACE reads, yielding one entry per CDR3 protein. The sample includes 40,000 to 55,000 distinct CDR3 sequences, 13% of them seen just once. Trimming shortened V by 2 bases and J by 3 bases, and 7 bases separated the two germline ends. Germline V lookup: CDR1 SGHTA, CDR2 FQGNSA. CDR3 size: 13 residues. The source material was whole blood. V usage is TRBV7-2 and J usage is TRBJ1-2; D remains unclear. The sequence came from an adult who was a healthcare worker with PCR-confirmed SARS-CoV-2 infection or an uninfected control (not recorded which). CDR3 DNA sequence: TGTGCCAGCAGCTTACAGCAGTACTATGGCTACACCTTC. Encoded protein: CASSLQQYYGYTF.